This TCR beta chain was captured in a study of CD8 T cells in Susac syndrome. With random hexamers, roughly 0.45 to 1 ug RNA was reverse transcribed. A multiplex approach, immunoSEQ multiplex PCR, amplified TCR beta CDR3 across 54 Vbeta and 13 Jbeta. TCRdb recomputed calls from the immunoSEQ multiplex PCR reads with MiXCR, one row per CDR3 protein. The table records about 200,000 distinct CDR3 sequences, around 95% of them present only once. The study sequenced TCR beta in blood CD8+ and CD4+ T cells. Healthy donors served as age- and sex-matched controls. Study-wide results and caveats: The study acknowledged a relatively small number of individuals in its TCR sequencing and HLA analysis.

With respect to this clonotype: Its specificity is unknown.

The CDR3 contains 14 residues. Trimming left V 7 bases short and J 5 bases short, with 17 bases between. The sample taken for sequencing was CD4+ T cells from PBMCs. This receptor was obtained from a human donor in good health. V and J are TRBV12-3 or TRBV12-4 and TRBJ1-2; no reliable D call. The CDR3 loop is CASTERVAGYGYTF. The CDR3 region has the DNA TGTGCCAGCACCGAAAGGGTGGCAGGATATGGCTACACCTTC.